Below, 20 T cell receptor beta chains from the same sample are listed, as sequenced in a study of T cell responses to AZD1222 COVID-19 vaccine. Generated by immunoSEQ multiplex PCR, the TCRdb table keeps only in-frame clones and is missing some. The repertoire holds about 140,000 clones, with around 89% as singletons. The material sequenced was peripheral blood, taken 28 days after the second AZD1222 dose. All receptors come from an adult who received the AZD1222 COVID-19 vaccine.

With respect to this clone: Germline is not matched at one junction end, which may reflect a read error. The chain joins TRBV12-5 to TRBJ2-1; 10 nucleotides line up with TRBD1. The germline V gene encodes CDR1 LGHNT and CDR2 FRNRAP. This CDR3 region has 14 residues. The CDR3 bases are TGTGCTAGTAGTTTGTCAGGACAGGGGGGTGAGCAGTTCTTC. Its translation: CASSLSGQGGEQFF.

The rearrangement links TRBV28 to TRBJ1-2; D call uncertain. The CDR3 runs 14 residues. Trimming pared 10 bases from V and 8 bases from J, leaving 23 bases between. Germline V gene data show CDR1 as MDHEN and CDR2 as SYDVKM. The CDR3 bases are TGTGCCACCTTACGTTTAGGAGCGGCCCGGGGCTACACCTTC. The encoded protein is CATLRLGAARGYTF.

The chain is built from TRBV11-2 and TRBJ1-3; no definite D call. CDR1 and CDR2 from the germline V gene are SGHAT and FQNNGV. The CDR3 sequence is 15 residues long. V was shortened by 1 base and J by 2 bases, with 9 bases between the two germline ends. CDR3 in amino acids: CASSLALQPGNTIYF. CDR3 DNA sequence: TGTGCCAGCAGCTTAGCTTTACAGCCTGGAAACACCATATATTTT.

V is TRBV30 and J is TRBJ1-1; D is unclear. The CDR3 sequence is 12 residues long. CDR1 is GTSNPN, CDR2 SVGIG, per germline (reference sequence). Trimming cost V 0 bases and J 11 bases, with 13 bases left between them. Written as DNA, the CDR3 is TGTGCCTGGAGTGTGACCGACCAGCGGGCTTTCTTT. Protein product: CAWSVTDQRAFF.

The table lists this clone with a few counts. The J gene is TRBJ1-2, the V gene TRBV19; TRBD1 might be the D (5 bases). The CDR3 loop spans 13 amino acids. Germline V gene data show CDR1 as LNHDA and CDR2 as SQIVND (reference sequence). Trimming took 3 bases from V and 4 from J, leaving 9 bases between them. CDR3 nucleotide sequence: TGTGCCAGTAGTATTCCGGACACCTATGGCTACACCTTC. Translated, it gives CASSIPDTYGYTF.

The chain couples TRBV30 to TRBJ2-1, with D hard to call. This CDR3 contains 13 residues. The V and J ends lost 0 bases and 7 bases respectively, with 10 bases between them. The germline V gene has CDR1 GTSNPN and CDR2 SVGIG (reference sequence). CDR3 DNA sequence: TGTGCCTGGAGTGTACGCTCCTCAAATGAGCAGTTCTTC. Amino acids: CAWSVRSSNEQFF.

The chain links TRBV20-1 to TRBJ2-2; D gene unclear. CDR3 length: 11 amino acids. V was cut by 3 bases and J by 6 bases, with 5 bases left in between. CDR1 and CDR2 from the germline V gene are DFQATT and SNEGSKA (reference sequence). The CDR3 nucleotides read TGCAGTGCTAGTCCCCCCGGGGAGCTGTTTTTT. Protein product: CSASPPGELFF.

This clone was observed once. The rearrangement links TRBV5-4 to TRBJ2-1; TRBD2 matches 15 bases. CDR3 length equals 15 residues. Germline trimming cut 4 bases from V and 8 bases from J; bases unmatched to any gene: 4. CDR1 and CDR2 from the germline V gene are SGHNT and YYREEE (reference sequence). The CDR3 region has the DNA TGTGCCAGCAGCCTAGGACTAGCGGGGGGGGATGAGCAGTTCTTC. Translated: CASSLGLAGGDEQFF.

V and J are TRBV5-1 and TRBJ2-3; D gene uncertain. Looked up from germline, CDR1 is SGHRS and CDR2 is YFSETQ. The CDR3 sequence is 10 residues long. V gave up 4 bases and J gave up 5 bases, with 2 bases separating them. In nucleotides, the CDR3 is TGCGCCAGCAGCGGAGATACGCAGTATTTT. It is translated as CASSGDTQYF. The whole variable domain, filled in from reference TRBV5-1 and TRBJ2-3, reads KAGVTQTPRYLIKTRGQQVTLSCSPISGHRSVSWYQQTPGQGLQFLFEYFSETQRNKGNFPGRFSGRQFSNSRSEMNVSTLELGDSALYLCASSGDTQYFGPGTRLTVL.

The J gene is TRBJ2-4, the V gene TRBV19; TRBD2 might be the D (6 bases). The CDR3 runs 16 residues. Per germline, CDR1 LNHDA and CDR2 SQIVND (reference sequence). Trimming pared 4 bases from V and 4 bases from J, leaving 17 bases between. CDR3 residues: CASSTRSAGSKNIQYF. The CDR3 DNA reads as TGTGCCAGTAGTACGAGGAGTGCGGGATCTAAAAACATTCAGTACTTC.

This chain's CDR3 is CSAATRGVQETQYF. CDR3 DNA sequence: TGCAGCGCAGCTACCCGGGGGGTCCAAGAGACCCAGTACTTC. The genes are TRBV29-1 and TRBJ2-5; TRBD2 agrees at 7 bases. Looked up from germline, CDR1 is SQVTM and CDR2 is ANQGSEA. CDR3 length: 14 residues. With 7 bases clipped from V and 1 base from J, the junction kept 9 bases outside the gene matches.

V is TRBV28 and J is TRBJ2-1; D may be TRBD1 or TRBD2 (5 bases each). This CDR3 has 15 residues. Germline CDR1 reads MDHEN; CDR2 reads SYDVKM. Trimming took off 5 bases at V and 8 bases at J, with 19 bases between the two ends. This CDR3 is CASSPRGPFRDEQFF. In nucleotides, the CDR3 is TGTGCCAGCAGTCCCCGGGGCCCGTTCCGCGATGAGCAGTTCTTC.

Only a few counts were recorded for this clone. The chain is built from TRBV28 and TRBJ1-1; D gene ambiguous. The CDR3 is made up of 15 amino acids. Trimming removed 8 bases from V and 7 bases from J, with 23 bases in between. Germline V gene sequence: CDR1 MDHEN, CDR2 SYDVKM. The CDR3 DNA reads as TGTGCCAGCGGGGAGGCAGGCCAAGGATGGAGTGAAGCTTTCTTT. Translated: CASGEAGQGWSEAFF.

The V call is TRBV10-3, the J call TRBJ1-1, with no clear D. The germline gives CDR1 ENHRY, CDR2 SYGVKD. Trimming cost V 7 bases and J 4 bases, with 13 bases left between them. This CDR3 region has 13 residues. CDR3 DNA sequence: TGTGCCATCACTGAAGGAGAGGGCACTGAAGCTTTCTTT. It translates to CAITEGEGTEAFF.

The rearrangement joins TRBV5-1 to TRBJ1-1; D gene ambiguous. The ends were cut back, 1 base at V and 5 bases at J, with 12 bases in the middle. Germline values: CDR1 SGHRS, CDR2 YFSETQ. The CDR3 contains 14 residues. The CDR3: CASSLSAGGTEAFF. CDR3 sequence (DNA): TGCGCCAGCAGCTTGAGTGCCGGAGGAACTGAAGCTTTCTTT.

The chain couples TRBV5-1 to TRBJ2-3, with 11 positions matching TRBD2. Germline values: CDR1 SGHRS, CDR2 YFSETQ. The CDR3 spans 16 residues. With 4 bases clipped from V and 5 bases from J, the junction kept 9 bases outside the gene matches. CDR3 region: CASSRGSGRAEDTQYF. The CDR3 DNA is TGCGCCAGCAGCAGGGGTAGCGGGAGGGCCGAAGATACGCAGTATTTT.

For the CDR3, the DNA is TGTGCCAGTAGAGGCAGGGGGCCCGGATTGGGTGAGCAGTTCTTC. It is translated as CASRGRGPGLGEQFF. This sequence joins TRBV19 and TRBJ2-1, with 8 bases aligning to TRBD1. The junction had 13 bases not matched to a gene; V was cut back by 6 bases and J by 9 bases. Germline V gene data show CDR1 as LNHDA and CDR2 as SQIVND (reference sequence). There are 15 residues in the CDR3.

CDR3: CASSQSQAAGELFF. The CDR3 nucleotides are TGTGCCAGCAGCCAAAGTCAGGCGGCCGGGGAGCTGTTTTTT. The chain combines TRBV3-1 (or the pseudogene TRBV3-2) with TRBJ2-2; D is unclear. The CDR3 is 14 amino acids. Germline CDR1 reads LGHDT; CDR2 reads YNNKEL (reference sequence). With 2 bases removed from V and 6 bases from J, the gap between germline ends came to 10 bases.

CDR3 loop: CAVNVGLADGYEQYF. CDR3 sequence (DNA): TGTGCCGTTAACGTGGGACTAGCGGACGGCTACGAGCAGTACTTC. The J gene is TRBJ2-7, the V gene TRBV10-3; 11 positions match TRBD2. Unmatched junction bases numbered 12, after V lost 11 bases and J lost 3 bases. Germline V gene sequence: CDR1 ENHRY, CDR2 SYGVKD. This CDR3 comprises 15 residues.

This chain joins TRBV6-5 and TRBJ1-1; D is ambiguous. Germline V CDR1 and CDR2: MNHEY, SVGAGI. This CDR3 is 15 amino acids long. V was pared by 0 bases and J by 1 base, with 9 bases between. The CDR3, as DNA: TGTGCCAGCAGTTACTCGGAGATCGAGAACACTGAAGCTTTCTTT. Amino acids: CASSYSEIENTEAFF.